This entry lists 21 T cell receptor beta chains sequenced from one sample in a study of immune characteristics of hereditary and idiopathic chronic pancreatitis. Measured with immunoSEQ multiplex PCR; TCRdb has only the in-frame clones, and not every one. The sample includes some 15,000 clones, roughly 70% seen only once; the top ten take 14%. The pancreas tissue came from patients undergoing total pancreatectomy with islet autotransplantation. Sequencing used pancreas tissue with hereditary chronic pancreatitis. The receptors here all came from a human donor with chronic pancreatitis.

This clone was detected only a few times. This rearrangement joins TRBV19 to TRBJ1-5; D remains ambiguous. This CDR3 has 15 residues. The germline V gene has CDR1 LNHDA and CDR2 SQIVND (reference sequence). Trimming removed 3 bases at V and 0 bases at J, with 9 bases between. DNA of the CDR3: TGTGCCAGTAGTATCAGACACCTTAGCAATCAGCCCCAGCATTTT. Translation gives CASSIRHLSNQPQHF.

The chain recombines TRBV5-4 with TRBJ2-5; D is possibly TRBD1 (5 bases). Germline loops: CDR1 SGHNT, CDR2 YYREEE (reference sequence). The CDR3 spans 15 residues. Deletions cut 0 bases from V and 4 bases from J, with 13 bases between. CDR3 coding DNA: TGTGCCAGCAGCTTGGAACAGGCCGCCGTAGAGACCCAGTACTTC. It codes for CASSLEQAAVETQYF.

V gene TRBV2 combines with J gene TRBJ1-1; D is uncertain. The V end lost 6 bases, the J end lost 2 bases, and 13 bases lay between the germline ends. CDR3 length: 14 amino acids. Germline V gene lookup returns CDR1 SNHLY and CDR2 FYNNEI. The CDR3 here is CASRTNAINTEAFF. DNA of the CDR3: TGTGCCAGCAGAACAAACGCCATAAACACTGAAGCTTTCTTT.

This chain links TRBV5-1 with TRBJ1-1; 10 nucleotides align to TRBD1. Germline V gives CDR1 SGHRS, CDR2 YFSETQ. Losses at the gene ends were 4 bases for V and 4 bases for J; bases not matched to a gene: 7. The CDR3 spans 15 residues. CDR3 sequence reads: CASSLTGGEITEAFF. The CDR3 DNA sequence: TGCGCCAGCAGCCTGACAGGGGGCGAGATCACTGAAGCTTTCTTT.

This chain uses TRBV6-1 with TRBJ2-1; D is perhaps TRBD1 or TRBD2 (5 bases each). This CDR3 contains 13 residues. Germline CDR1 is MNHNS and CDR2 is SASEGT. V lost 3 bases, J lost 8 bases, and 11 bases lay in between. CDR3 region: CASSDGRGDEQFF. CDR3 coding DNA: TGTGCCAGCAGTGACGGCCGGGGCGATGAGCAGTTCTTC.

The CDR3 bases are TGTGCCAGCAGCTTACAACCGGGCATGAACACTGAAGCTTTCTTT. It yields the protein CASSLQPGMNTEAFF. This rearrangement joins TRBV13 to TRBJ1-1; no firm D call. The CDR3 covers 15 residues. V gave up 2 bases and J gave up 0 bases, with 10 bases separating them. CDR1 and CDR2 from the germline V gene are PRHDT and FYEKMQ (reference sequence).

This clone appeared a few times. This chain connects TRBV28 to TRBJ2-7; TRBD2 matches 7 bases. The CDR3 sequence is 15 residues long. Germline V gene lookup returns CDR1 MDHEN and CDR2 SYDVKM. The ends lost 7 bases at V and 7 bases at J; junction bases unmatched: 16. The CDR3 is CASKSGGLEVGEQYF. CDR3 bases: TGTGCCAGCAAATCCGGAGGACTAGAAGTTGGGGAGCAGTACTTC.

The chain is built from TRBV18 and TRBJ2-1; D unresolved. The germline V gene has CDR1 KGHSH and CDR2 LQKENI. This CDR3 contains 12 residues. V was shortened by 3 bases and J by 7 bases, with 7 bases between the two germline ends. Written as DNA, the CDR3 is TGTGCCAGCTCACCTGCGAGGAATGAGCAGTTCTTC. Translation: CASSPARNEQFF.

This clone was observed a single time. The rearrangement uses TRBV6-8 and TRBJ2-3; a weak D match, TRBD2 (6 bases). CDR3 length equals 15 residues. The V end lost 1 base, the J end lost 2 bases, and 10 bases lay between the germline ends. Germline lookup yields CDR1 MNHGY and CDR2 SAAAGT. DNA of the CDR3: TGTGCCAGCAGTTACTTCGGGGGATTCACAGATACGCAGTATTTT. As protein: CASSYFGGFTDTQYF.

This clone was seen just once. The rearrangement joins TRBV2 to TRBJ2-1; 9 bases match TRBD2. Germline values: CDR1 SNHLY, CDR2 FYNNEI. V lost 6 bases to trimming and J lost 0 bases; unmatched junction nucleotides: 3. The length of the CDR3 is 15 residues. DNA for the CDR3: TGTGCCAGCAGGCGGACTAGCGACTCCTACAATGAGCAGTTCTTC. Translation: CASRRTSDSYNEQFF.

The chain combines TRBV27 with TRBJ2-1; D is unresolved. Per germline, CDR1 MNHEY and CDR2 SMNVEV (reference sequence). The CDR3 extends over 15 amino acids. V lost 7 bases, J lost 4 bases, and 17 bases lay in between. CDR3 sequence (DNA): TGTGCCAGCACCTCTGGCCCGGAGATTTACAATGAGCAGTTCTTC. Its translation is CASTSGPEIYNEQFF.

In nucleotides, the CDR3 is TGTGCCAGCAGCCCGACCGGGGCTAGCGGCACAGATACGCAGTATTTT. As protein: CASSPTGASGTDTQYF. The genes are TRBV9 and TRBJ2-3, with D possibly being TRBD2 (6 bases). The CDR3 is made up of 16 amino acids. The V end lost 4 bases, the J end lost 1 base, and 16 bases lay between the germline ends. Germline V gene data show CDR1 as SGDLS and CDR2 as YYNGEE.

This rearrangement joins TRBV24-1 to TRBJ2-1, with 10 bases that match TRBD2. This CDR3 is 15 amino acids long. Trimming removed 0 bases from V and 8 bases from J; junction bases left unmatched: 3. The germline CDR1 and CDR2 sequences are KGHDR and SFDVKD. As DNA, the CDR3 is TGTGCCACCAGTGATTTGACTAGCGGGATGGATGAGCAGTTCTTC. It specifies CATSDLTSGMDEQFF.

This clone was recorded once. The chain joins TRBV14 to TRBJ1-2; no definite D call. The germline V gene encodes CDR1 SGHDN and CDR2 FVKESK. CDR3 length: 15 residues. V gave up 4 bases and J gave up 0 bases, with 12 bases separating them. CDR3 loop: CASSPGPRPNYGYTF. For the CDR3, the DNA is TGTGCCAGCAGCCCCGGACCGAGACCTAACTATGGCTACACCTTC.

The table lists this clone with a few counts. This chain connects TRBV5-5 to TRBJ2-2, with D perhaps assigned TRBD1 or TRBD2 (5 bases each). Trimming left V 5 bases short and J 2 bases short, with 16 bases between. The CDR3 has 16 amino acids. Germline CDR1 and CDR2: SGHKS and YYEKEE (reference sequence). The CDR3 spells CASSPGRLTNTGELFF. Written as DNA, the CDR3 is TGTGCCAGCAGTCCAGGGCGACTAACCAACACCGGGGAGCTGTTTTTT.

The rearrangement uses TRBV5-5 and TRBJ2-7; unclear D gene. CDR1 SGHKS and CDR2 YYEKEE come from the germline V gene (reference sequence). There are 12 residues in the CDR3. Between the trimmed V and J ends, which lost 3 bases and 2 bases, there was a span of 6 bases. The CDR3 coding sequence is TGTGCCAGCAGCTCGGTGACCTACGAGCAGTACTTC. Translating gives CASSSVTYEQYF.

The V call is TRBV6-5, the J call TRBJ1-2; TRBD1 matches at 7 bases. J was trimmed by 9 bases and V by 0 bases; bases with no gene match: 7. Germline lookup yields CDR1 MNHEY and CDR2 SVGAGI. This CDR3 is built from 14 residues. CDR3 nucleotide sequence: TGTGCCAGCAGTTACTCCCCCAACAGGGGTAGCTACACCTTC. Its protein is CASSYSPNRGSYTF.

The chain is built from TRBV9 and TRBJ2-1; TRBD2 might be the D (6 bases). Germline CDR1 is SGDLS and CDR2 is YYNGEE. The CDR3 is 19 amino acids. The V and J ends lost 0 bases and 3 bases respectively, with 22 bases between them. The CDR3 nucleotides are TGTGCCAGCAGCGTAGGCTGGGGCGGGAACCCAAACCACTACAATGAGCAGTTCTTC. This sequence encodes CASSVGWGGNPNHYNEQFF.

The chain recombines TRBV28 with TRBJ1-1; D unresolved. The CDR3 totals 14 residues. V lost 6 bases and J lost 1, with 12 bases in between. Per the germline V gene, CDR1 is MDHEN and CDR2 is SYDVKM. The CDR3 sequence is CASSPPIRNTEAFF. The DNA of the CDR3 is TGTGCCAGCAGCCCCCCCATTAGGAACACTGAAGCTTTCTTT.

The chain uses TRBV11-3 and TRBJ2-3; no clear D gene. The length of the CDR3 is 13 residues. Trimming removed 6 bases at V and 4 bases at J, with 11 bases between. Germline CDR1 and CDR2: SGHNT and YENEEA. The CDR3, as DNA: TGTGCCAGCAGTGGAAAACGGGCAGATACGCAGTATTTT. It yields the protein CASSGKRADTQYF.

In its sample, this clone was seen a few times. The rearrangement joins TRBV28 to TRBJ1-2; D perhaps matches TRBD1 (5 bases). CDR1 and CDR2 from the germline V gene are MDHEN and SYDVKM. This CDR3 is built from 13 residues. V was clipped by 6 bases and J by 3 bases, with 11 bases between them. This CDR3 reads CASSPGNYYGYTF. The CDR3 DNA reads as TGTGCCAGCAGCCCAGGGAATTACTATGGCTACACCTTC.